The clone carrying this T cell receptor beta chain appeared once. What it recognizes is unknown. Combined were second doses at about 4 or about 12 weeks. Per the germline V gene, CDR1 is SNHLY and CDR2 is FYNNEI. The CDR3 is made up of 14 amino acids. With 6 bases clipped from V and 0 bases from J, the junction kept 2 bases outside the gene matches. Generated by immunoSEQ multiplex PCR, the TCRdb table keeps only in-frame clones and is missing some. The sample holds some 150,000 clones, 86% seen once. The data were taken from a study of T cell responses to AZD1222 COVID-19 vaccine. Findings and limits, study-wide: Repertoires were collected only later (after the peak T cell response had occurred).

The sequence was obtained from an adult who received the AZD1222 COVID-19 vaccine. The sequences come from peripheral blood, collected 28 days after the second AZD1222 dose. This chain uses TRBV2 with TRBJ2-1; 7 bases are a match to TRBD1. The CDR3 DNA is TGTGCCAGCAGGGACAGGAGCTCCTACAATGAGCAGTTCTTC. Translated, it gives CASRDRSSYNEQFF.